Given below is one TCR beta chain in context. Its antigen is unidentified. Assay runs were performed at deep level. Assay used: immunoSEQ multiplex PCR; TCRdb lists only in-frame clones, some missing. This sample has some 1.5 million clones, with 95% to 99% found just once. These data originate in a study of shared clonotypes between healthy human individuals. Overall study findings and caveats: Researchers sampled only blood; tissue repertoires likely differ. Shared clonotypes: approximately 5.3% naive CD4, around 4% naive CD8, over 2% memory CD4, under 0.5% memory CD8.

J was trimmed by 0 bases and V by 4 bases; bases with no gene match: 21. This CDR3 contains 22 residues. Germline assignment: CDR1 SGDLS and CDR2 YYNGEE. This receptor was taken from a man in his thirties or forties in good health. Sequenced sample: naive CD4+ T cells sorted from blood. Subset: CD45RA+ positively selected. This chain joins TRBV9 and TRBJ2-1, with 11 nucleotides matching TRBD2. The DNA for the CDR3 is TGTGCCAGCAGCCTAGCACCGTCGGGACTAGCGGAGTGGGGAAGCTCCTACAATGAGCAGTTCTTC. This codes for CASSLAPSGLAEWGSSYNEQFF. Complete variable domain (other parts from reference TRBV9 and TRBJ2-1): DSGVTQTPKHLITATGQRVTLRCSPRSGDLSVYWYQQSLDQGLQFLIQYYNGEERAKGNILERFSAQQFPDLHSELNLSSLELGDSALYFCASSLAPSGLAEWGSSYNEQFFGPGTRLTVL.